Listed here are 4 T cell receptor beta chains from one sample, sequenced in a study of glioma-infiltrating T cells. Amplification of TCR alpha and beta CDR3 regions from RNA used iRepertoire nested multiplex PCR. TCRdb processed the multiplex PCR reads anew with MiXCR; each CDR3 protein has one entry. This table has about 130,000 distinct CDR3 sequences, under 25% appearing once. The material sequenced was glioma tissue, nonneoplastic brain tissue, or PBMCs (not recorded which). These receptors were collected from a human donor with low-grade glioma or glioblastoma, undergoing nonglioma brain surgery, or in good health (not recorded which).

This sequence joins TRBV6-6 and TRBJ2-1, with TRBD1 identical over 7 bases. J was trimmed by 3 bases and V by 2 bases; bases with no gene match: 7. There are 16 residues in the CDR3. Germline lookup yields CDR1 MNHNY and CDR2 SVGAGI (reference sequence). The CDR3 coding sequence is TGTGCCAGCAGTTACCCCGGGACAGCCAGCTACAATGAGCAGTTCTTC. Encoded protein: CASSYPGTASYNEQFF.

Regarding this clonotype: The CDR3 does not end in the conserved phenylalanine or tryptophan, so this is likely a read error. The chain uses TRBV7-9 and TRBJ1-1; TRBD1 is a possible D gene (6 bases). The CDR3 is 16 residues long. Per the germline V gene, CDR1 is SEHNR and CDR2 is FQNEAQ (reference sequence). The V gene lost 1 base and the J gene lost 5 bases, with 17 bases spanning the gap. CDR3 amino acids: CASSLVGRGGRTEAFS. CDR3 in DNA: TGTGCCAGCAGCTTAGTGGGTAGGGGGGGAAGAACTGAAGCTTTCTCT.

The CDR3 DNA is TGTGCCAGCAGTTACTCGACCCCGAGACAGGGGATTAATTCACCCCTCCACTTT. This codes for CASSYSTPRQGINSPLHF. The rearrangement links TRBV6-6 to TRBJ1-6; 8 positions match TRBD1. The germline CDR1 and CDR2 sequences are MNHNY and SVGAGI (reference sequence). The CDR3 covers 18 residues. J lost 6 bases, V lost 0 bases, and 10 bases had no gene match.

The J gene is TRBJ1-1, the V gene TRBV10-3; weak D call: TRBD1 (6 bases). Germline CDR1 reads ENHRY; CDR2 reads SYGVKD. V shed 6 bases and J shed 1 base, with 12 bases lying between them. There are 14 residues in the CDR3. The CDR3 coding sequence is TGTGCCATCAGCCCCGGGACAACGAACACTGAAGCTTTCTTT. It specifies CAISPGTTNTEAFF.